These 14 T cell receptor beta chains originate from one sample sequenced in a study of blood T cell repertoires in COVID-19. Here immunoSEQ multiplex PCR was the method, and the copy in TCRdb shows in-frame clones only, minus some. The table includes tens of thousands of clones, about nine tenths detected once. Sequenced input: peripheral blood. These receptors originate from a woman in her 70s with active COVID-19.

The CDR3 here is CASSFTGNTEQFF. DNA of the CDR3: TGTGCCAGCAGCTTTACAGGAAACACTGAGCAGTTCTTC. The J gene is TRBJ2-1, the V gene TRBV5-4; D is perhaps TRBD1 (5 bases). Trimming left V 2 bases short and J 9 bases short, with 12 bases between. The germline V gene encodes CDR1 SGHNT and CDR2 YYREEE (reference sequence). This CDR3 contains 13 residues.

V usage is TRBV5-5 and J usage is TRBJ2-7; 11 bases agree with TRBD1. The CDR3 has 15 amino acids. In germline, CDR1 is SGHKS, CDR2 YYEKEE (reference sequence). The ends lost 4 bases at V and 0 bases at J; junction bases unmatched: 3. CDR3 in DNA: TGTGCCAGCAGCCGGGACAGGGGGGCCTCCTACGAGCAGTACTTC. Protein product: CASSRDRGASYEQYF.

The genes are TRBV7-9 and TRBJ2-1; the match to TRBD2 covers 7 bases. Germline CDR1 is SEHNR and CDR2 is FQNEAQ (reference sequence). Trimming cost V 0 bases and J 14 bases; bases outside gene matches: 4. CDR3 length equals 12 residues. CDR3 protein: CASSLAGGSKFF. CDR3 nucleotides: TGTGCCAGCAGCTTAGCGGGGGGGTCCAAGTTCTTC. Combining the CDR3 with reference TRBV7-9 and TRBJ2-1 gives the whole variable domain DTGVSQNPRHKITKRGQNVTFRCDPISEHNRLYWYRQTLGQGPEFLTYFQNEAQLEKSRLLSDRFSAERPKGSFSTLEIQRTEQGDSAMYLCASSLAGGSKFFGPGTRLTVL.

This clone was seen once. V and J are TRBV6-5 and TRBJ1-4; D is perhaps TRBD1 (5 bases). Germline lookup yields CDR1 MNHEY and CDR2 SVGAGI. The CDR3 has 15 residues. The V end lost 5 bases, the J end lost 7 bases, and 17 bases lay between the germline ends. The CDR3 bases are TGTGCCAGCAGTCACCGTGGGGGGGGTGTTGAAAAACTGTTTTTT. This encodes CASSHRGGGVEKLFF.

The V gene is TRBV5-1, the J gene TRBJ2-7; 7 bases map to TRBD1. The CDR3 sequence is 13 residues long. J gave up 3 bases and V 5 bases, and 5 bases lay outside the gene matches. In germline, CDR1 is SGHRS, CDR2 YFSETQ. The CDR3 spells CASRVDRSYEQYF. In DNA, the CDR3 is TGCGCCAGCAGAGTGGACAGGAGCTACGAGCAGTACTTC.

The J gene is TRBJ2-4, the V gene TRBV6-2 or TRBV6-3, with 10 bases aligning to TRBD2. This CDR3 is 16 amino acids long. Losses at the gene ends were 2 bases for V and 7 bases for J; bases not matched to a gene: 8. Germline-derived CDR1 and CDR2 are MNHEY and SVGEGT. The CDR3 DNA reads TGTGCCAGCAGTTACCTAGCGGGAGAGCGGTACAACATTCAGTACTTC. Protein product: CASSYLAGERYNIQYF.

V is TRBV5-4 and J is TRBJ1-1; no definite D call. The CDR3 covers 14 residues. Looked up from germline, CDR1 is SGHNT and CDR2 is YYREEE (reference sequence). Trimming cost V 4 bases and J 3 bases, with 13 bases left between them. Here the CDR3 DNA reads TGTGCCAGCAGCCCCCTCCCCGGTTACACTGAAGCTTTCTTT. Protein sequence: CASSPLPGYTEAFF.

V is TRBV5-1 and J is TRBJ2-7, with a possible D match to TRBD2 (5 bases). This CDR3 has 13 amino acids. Looked up from germline, CDR1 is SGHRS and CDR2 is YFSETQ. The ends were cut back, 5 bases at V and 5 bases at J, with 14 bases in the middle. The chain's CDR3 is CASRTGPGDEQYF. The CDR3 DNA sequence: TGCGCCAGCAGGACGGGCCCCGGGGACGAGCAGTACTTC. Looking up the rest from reference TRBV5-1 and TRBJ2-7 gives the full variable domain: KAGVTQTPRYLIKTRGQQVTLSCSPISGHRSVSWYQQTPGQGLQFLFEYFSETQRNKGNFPGRFSGRQFSNSRSEMNVSTLELGDSALYLCASRTGPGDEQYFGPGTRLTVT.

This clone was observed once. The rearrangement uses TRBV7-8 and TRBJ2-5, with TRBD1 identical over 10 bases. V lost 1 base, J lost 1 base, and 3 bases stayed unmatched. Per the germline V gene, CDR1 is SGHVS and CDR2 is FQNEAQ. This CDR3 region has 16 residues. The CDR3 DNA is TGTGCCAGCAGCTTAGGGGACAGGGGAATCCAAGAGACCCAGTACTTC. Its protein product is CASSLGDRGIQETQYF.

CDR3 amino acids: CASSSREWISGELFF. The CDR3 DNA follows: TGTGCCAGCAGTTCACGGGAGTGGATTTCCGGGGAGCTGTTTTTT. The V gene is TRBV27, the J gene TRBJ2-2; maybe TRBD2 (6 bases). Germline CDR1 reads MNHEY; CDR2 reads SMNVEV (reference sequence). The V gene lost 4 bases and the J gene lost 6 bases, with 15 bases spanning the gap. The CDR3 spans 15 residues.

The chain uses TRBV6-2 or TRBV6-3 and TRBJ2-5; 9 bases are shared with TRBD1. From germline, CDR1 is MNHEY and CDR2 SVGEGT. The CDR3 loop spans 17 amino acids. Germline trimming cut 2 bases from V and 0 bases from J; bases unmatched to any gene: 7. CDR3 bases: TGTGCCAGCAGTTACCCACGGACAGGGGTGTACCAAGAGACCCAGTACTTC. Amino acids: CASSYPRTGVYQETQYF.

This clone was found once. This sequence joins TRBV29-1 and TRBJ1-2, with 7 bases matching TRBD1. CDR1 is SQVTM, CDR2 ANQGSEA, per germline. The ends lost 6 bases at V and 4 bases at J; junction bases unmatched: 11. CDR3 length equals 14 residues. CDR3 DNA sequence: TGCAGCGTCTTGGCGACAGGGATGGGCTATGGCTACACCTTC. Translating it yields CSVLATGMGYGYTF.

The chain links TRBV11-2 to TRBJ2-2; the D gene is possibly TRBD2 (5 bases). Trimming took off 1 base at V and 0 bases at J, with 9 bases between the two ends. The CDR3 is made up of 16 amino acids. CDR1 and CDR2 from the germline V gene are SGHAT and FQNNGV. Written as DNA, the CDR3 is TGTGCCAGCAGCTTAGGTCCGGGAACGAACACCGGGGAGCTGTTTTTT. Protein: CASSLGPGTNTGELFF.

The chain couples TRBV15 to TRBJ2-7; tentatively, D is TRBD2 (5 bases). Between the trimmed V and J ends, which lost 6 bases and 7 bases, there was a span of 13 bases. The CDR3 sequence is 12 residues long. Germline CDR1 LNHNV, CDR2 YYDKDF (reference sequence). DNA of the CDR3: TGTGCCACCAGGGATCTAGCTTCGGAGCAGTACTTC. This sequence encodes CATRDLASEQYF.